The 5 T cell receptor beta chains reported below all come from one sample, sequenced in a study of Ad26.COV2.S vaccination and SARS-CoV-2 variants. Described treatment: 19 received Ad26.COV2.S at low or high dose, single or two shots; a few received placebo; per-sample allocation not given. Day 63 after the first vaccine or placebo injection was the time point for sampling. The assay was immunoSEQ multiplex PCR, and TCRdb's table has in-frame clones only and misses some. The table has about 350,000 clones, 85% to 90% seen once; the top ten hold just under 5%. The sequenced sample was peripheral blood, obtained in a trial of Ad26.COV2.S vaccine versus placebo. The receptor set was obtained from a person aged 18-65 years who received the Ad26.COV2.S COVID-19 vaccine or a placebo.

V is TRBV6-1 and J is TRBJ2-6; D gene unclear. The CDR3 runs to 19 residues. The V and J ends lost 2 bases and 1 base respectively, with 18 bases between them. Germline V gene sequence: CDR1 MNHNS, CDR2 SASEGT. The CDR3 sequence is CASSEPVGRIPSGANVLTF. The CDR3 nucleotides are TGTGCCAGCAGTGAACCTGTGGGCAGGATACCATCTGGGGCCAACGTCCTGACTTTC.

V is TRBV5-6 and J is TRBJ2-3; tentative D call: TRBD1 (6 bases). The CDR3 has 18 residues. CDR1 SGHDT and CDR2 YYEEEE come from the germline V gene. V gave up 3 bases and J gave up 0 bases, with 20 bases separating them. The DNA of the CDR3 is TGTGCCAGCAGCTCACAGGGAGATTATCTTATGAGCACAGATACGCAGTATTTT. It codes for CASSSQGDYLMSTDTQYF.

This clone was detected only a few times. The V and J genes are TRBV7-2 and TRBJ2-7; D ambiguous. Germline CDR1 SGHTA, CDR2 FQGNSA. Trimming took 1 base from V and 2 from J, leaving 9 bases between them. CDR3 length: 14 residues. The CDR3 region is CASSLVAPAYEQYF. CDR3 sequence (DNA): TGTGCCAGCAGCTTAGTGGCCCCCGCCTACGAGCAGTACTTC.

V and J are TRBV24-1 and TRBJ2-5; D gene unclear. V was cut by 5 bases and J by 4 bases, with 10 bases left in between. From germline, CDR1 is KGHDR and CDR2 SFDVKD. This CDR3 has 13 residues. CDR3 bases: TGTGCCACCAGTGGCGGAGCCCCAGAGACCCAGTACTTC. Translating gives CATSGGAPETQYF.

The chain carries TRBV15 and TRBJ1-6, with 12 bases matching TRBD1. Looked up from germline, CDR1 is LNHNV and CDR2 is YYDKDF (reference sequence). V lost 0 bases to trimming and J lost 10 bases; unmatched junction nucleotides: 1. The CDR3 spans 15 residues. The CDR3 here is CATSRDGTGGSPLHF. In DNA form, the CDR3 reads TGTGCCACCAGCAGAGACGGGACAGGGGGCTCACCCCTCCACTTT. The complete variable domain, with remaining parts taken from reference TRBV15 and TRBJ1-6, reads DAMVIQNPRYQVTQFGKPVTLSCSQTLNHNVMYWYQQKSSQAPKLLFHYYDKDFNNEADTPDNFQSRRPNTSFCFLDIRSPGLGDTAMYLCATSRDGTGGSPLHFGNGTRLTVT.